Each of the 32 T cell receptor beta chains below was sequenced from the same sample in a study of cytomegalovirus exposure and HLA in healthy donors. With 60 Vbeta and 13 Jbeta primers, the PCR was carried out. Clones were sequenced by immunoSEQ multiplex PCR, and TCRdb holds only the in-frame ones, with some missing. The sample shows 150,000 to 250,000 clones, over 75% of them seen only once. Specimen: PBMCs. Receptors were obtained from a boy younger than 10 in good health and CMV-seronegative.

The rearrangement joins TRBV6-5 to TRBJ1-6; TRBD1 agrees at 11 bases. The ends lost 0 bases at V and 9 bases at J; junction bases unmatched: 4. In germline, CDR1 is MNHEY, CDR2 SVGAGI. The CDR3 totals 16 residues. CDR3 DNA: TGTGCCAGCAGTTACTCCGGACAGGGGGCCGGTTCACCCCTCCACTTT. It yields the protein CASSYSGQGAGSPLHF.

The chain couples TRBV5-1 to TRBJ2-3, with D perhaps matching TRBD2 (5 bases). The CDR3 is made up of 15 amino acids. With 6 bases removed from V and 2 bases from J, the gap between germline ends came to 16 bases. The germline V gene has CDR1 SGHRS and CDR2 YFSETQ. The chain's CDR3 is CASNTRASPTDTQYF. Written as DNA, the CDR3 is TGCGCCAGCAACACGCGGGCTAGCCCCACAGATACGCAGTATTTT.

The chain has TRBV9 and TRBJ2-5, with 15 bases fitting TRBD2. The CDR3 contains 17 residues. The J segment lost 1 base and the V segment lost 0 bases, leaving 1 base of the junction unmatched. In germline, CDR1 is SGDLS, CDR2 YYNGEE. The CDR3 sequence is CASSVGGLAGGQETQYF. CDR3 bases: TGTGCCAGCAGCGTAGGGGGACTAGCGGGGGGCCAAGAGACCCAGTACTTC.

This clone was seen once. The genes are TRBV6-1 and TRBJ1-2; tentatively, D is TRBD1 (5 bases). Germline CDR1 reads MNHNS; CDR2 reads SASEGT. V was clipped by 5 bases and J by 1 base, with 14 bases between them. CDR3 length equals 15 residues. CDR3 sequence reads: CASSLRQNLNYGYTF. The CDR3 DNA is TGTGCCAGCAGTCTACGACAGAACCTTAACTATGGCTACACCTTC.

This clone has only one observation. The V and J genes are TRBV2 and TRBJ1-5, with D hard to call. The CDR3 is made up of 14 amino acids. V was pared by 1 base and J by 0 bases, with 4 bases between. Germline CDR1 SNHLY, CDR2 FYNNEI. CDR3 region: CASSEVYSNQPQHF. The DNA of the CDR3 is TGTGCCAGCAGTGAAGTATATAGCAATCAGCCCCAGCATTTT. Filled out from reference TRBV2 and TRBJ1-5, the complete variable domain reads EPEVTQTPSHQVTQMGQEVILRCVPISNHLYFYWYRQILGQKVEFLVSFYNNEISEKSEIFDDQFSVERPDGSNFTLKIRSTKLEDSAMYFCASSEVYSNQPQHFGDGTRLSIL.

This clone was detected once. The rearrangement links TRBV6-5 to TRBJ1-4; D gene ambiguous. Trimming cost V 8 bases and J 8 bases, with 18 bases left between them. Germline CDR1 and CDR2: MNHEY and SVGAGI. The length of the CDR3 is 14 residues. In DNA, the CDR3 is TGTGCCAGCTCATACGGCGGAGGCGAAGAAAAACTGTTTTTT. Its protein product is CASSYGGGEEKLFF.

V and J are TRBV6-1 and TRBJ1-1; perhaps TRBD1 as D (5 bases). The V and J ends lost 8 bases and 2 bases respectively, with 15 bases between them. The CDR3 spans 14 residues. Germline V CDR1 and CDR2: MNHNS, SASEGT. The CDR3, as DNA: TGTGCCAGCGAACCGACGGGGGGAAACACTGAAGCTTTCTTT. This translates into CASEPTGGNTEAFF.

The chain combines TRBV4-2 with TRBJ2-3; 14 bases are shared with TRBD2. The V segment lost 4 bases and the J segment 2 bases; nucleotides outside the gene matches: 11. CDR1 LGHNA and CDR2 YNFKEQ come from the germline V gene. This CDR3 spans 19 amino acids. The CDR3 is CASSRGLAGGTRVTDTQYF. The CDR3, as DNA: TGTGCCAGCAGCCGTGGACTAGCGGGGGGTACTAGGGTCACAGATACGCAGTATTTT.

V is TRBV2 and J is TRBJ1-4, with TRBD1 matching 7 bases. Losses at the gene ends were 8 bases for V and 6 bases for J; bases not matched to a gene: 3. There are 12 residues in the CDR3. Germline V gene lookup returns CDR1 SNHLY and CDR2 FYNNEI. The CDR3, as DNA: TGTGCCAGCTCGGGACAGTATGAAAAACTGTTTTTT. Translation: CASSGQYEKLFF.

V usage is TRBV4-3 and J usage is TRBJ1-2; D might be TRBD1 (6 bases). The CDR3 is 19 amino acids. V was trimmed by 1 base and J by 2 bases, leaving 23 bases between them. Per germline, CDR1 LGHNA and CDR2 YSLEER. CDR3 sequence reads: CASSQVTGRRGAGNYGYTF. CDR3 nucleotides: TGCGCCAGCAGCCAAGTGACAGGTCGGAGAGGCGCCGGGAACTATGGCTACACCTTC.

The chain combines TRBV11-2 with TRBJ1-3, with D perhaps TRBD1 (5 bases). V was clipped by 3 bases and J by 1 base, with 7 bases between them. The CDR3 totals 14 residues. CDR1 is SGHAT, CDR2 FQNNGV, per germline. The CDR3 sequence: CASSLGGSGNTIYF. The CDR3 DNA reads as TGTGCCAGCAGCTTGGGGGGGTCTGGAAACACCATATATTTT.

The CDR3: CASSSGNSPLHF. The CDR3 coding sequence is TGTGCCAGCAGTTCGGGGAATTCACCCCTCCACTTT. V and J are TRBV6-5 and TRBJ1-6; D is unresolved. The CDR3 runs 12 residues. The germline V and J ends were trimmed by 4 bases and 7 bases, with 5 bases remaining between them. Germline lookup yields CDR1 MNHEY and CDR2 SVGAGI.

V usage is TRBV6-6 and J usage is TRBJ2-7, with TRBD1 identical over 9 bases. J was trimmed by 3 bases and V by 8 bases; bases with no gene match: 8. Germline V lookup: CDR1 MNHNY, CDR2 SVGAGI (reference sequence). The CDR3 spans 14 residues. CDR3 sequence (DNA): TGTGCCAGCCTCCCTGGGACAGGGAACTACGAGCAGTACTTC. Residues: CASLPGTGNYEQYF.

A few counts support this clone. In the same sample, other DNA sequences code for this CDR3. V usage is TRBV2 and J usage is TRBJ2-7, with D unclear. The germline V gene encodes CDR1 SNHLY and CDR2 FYNNEI. The CDR3 loop spans 12 amino acids. V was trimmed by 4 bases and J by 2 bases, leaving 6 bases between them. CDR3 amino acids: CASSGDTYEQYF. Written as DNA, the CDR3 is TGTGCCAGCAGTGGAGACACCTACGAGCAGTACTTC.

Worth noting for this clone: The missing conserved phenylalanine or tryptophan at the end of this CDR3 makes a read error likely. It is unclear where the CDR3 begins or ends on the DNA, so no DNA is shown, and the CDR3 is as TCRdb lists it. This chain links TRBV2 with TRBJ1-2; TRBD1, as called in the table, went unchecked against the DNA. Germline V gene data show CDR1 as SNHLY and CDR2 as FYNNEI. The CDR3 region is 11 residues in length, termini included. The CDR3 sequence is CASSELQALMP.

The rearrangement joins TRBV27 to TRBJ2-2, with 13 bases matching TRBD2. The CDR3 is made up of 16 amino acids. With V trimmed by 6 bases and J by 6 bases, 7 bases remained unmatched. Germline V gene lookup returns CDR1 MNHEY and CDR2 SMNVEV (reference sequence). The CDR3 protein is CASRRTGTSGAGELFF. CDR3 bases: TGTGCCAGCAGGAGAACAGGGACTAGCGGGGCCGGGGAGCTGTTTTTT.

The chain is built from TRBV11-2 and TRBJ2-7; unclear D gene. CDR3 length: 13 amino acids. V was cut by 1 base and J by 2 bases, with 6 bases left in between. The germline V gene encodes CDR1 SGHAT and CDR2 FQNNGV. CDR3 nucleotide sequence: TGTGCCAGCAGCTTAGCCCCGGCCTACGAGCAGTACTTC. Translation: CASSLAPAYEQYF.

V gene TRBV5-8 combines with J gene TRBJ2-3; D uncertain. CDR3 length: 12 residues. The germline gives CDR1 SGHTS, CDR2 YDEGEE. V shed 1 base and J shed 3 bases, with 3 bases lying between them. CDR3 loop: CASSLLTDTQYF. In DNA, the CDR3 is TGTGCCAGCAGCTTGTTAACAGATACGCAGTATTTT. The whole variable domain, filled in from reference TRBV5-8 and TRBJ2-3, reads EAGVTQSPTHLIKTRGQQATLRCSPISGHTSVYWYQQALGLGLQFLLWYDEGEERNRGNFPPRFSGRQFPNYSSELNVNALELEDSALYLCASSLLTDTQYFGPGTRLTVL.

V gene TRBV27 combines with J gene TRBJ2-5; D perhaps matches TRBD2 (5 bases). TRBJ2-7 matches the DNA end more closely, so the J call is doubtful. Per the germline V gene, CDR1 is MNHEY and CDR2 is SMNVEV (reference sequence). This CDR3 region has 13 residues. This CDR3 reads CASSLSEDYEQYF. In nucleotides, the CDR3 is TGTGCCAGCAGTTTATCGGAGGACTACGAGCAGTACTTC.

The CDR3 DNA reads TGTGCCAGCAGCCAACACCCCCCGGGACAGATCTCTGGGGCCAACGTCCTGACTTTC. As protein: CASSQHPPGQISGANVLTF. The chain employs TRBV4-2 and TRBJ2-6, with 7 bases that match TRBD1. The CDR3 length is 19 residues. V dropped 2 bases and J dropped 0; count of bases not matched to a gene: 10. The germline gives CDR1 LGHNA, CDR2 YNFKEQ.

This sequence joins TRBV27 and TRBJ1-1; 7 bases are a match to TRBD1. This CDR3 comprises 17 residues. The ends lost 5 bases at V and 0 bases at J; junction bases unmatched: 12. In germline, CDR1 is MNHEY, CDR2 SMNVEV (reference sequence). CDR3 nucleotide sequence: TGTGCCAGCAGTCCCTACCGCCTCGACAGGGTGAACACTGAAGCTTTCTTT. It yields the protein CASSPYRLDRVNTEAFF.

The V and J genes are TRBV6-1 and TRBJ1-3; weak D call: TRBD1 (5 bases). Germline V lookup: CDR1 MNHNS, CDR2 SASEGT. V lost 6 bases and J lost 0, with 12 bases in between. The CDR3 covers 15 residues. CDR3 bases: TGTGCCAGCAGGGGGGGTACATACTCTGGAAACACCATATATTTT. This codes for CASRGGTYSGNTIYF.

The chain is built from TRBV7-7 and TRBJ1-3; D uncertain. Germline CDR1 and CDR2: SSHAT and FNYEAQ (reference sequence). The CDR3 runs 13 residues. The CDR3 DNA reads as TGTGCTAGCGCCGGTAACTCTGGAAACACCATATATTTT. Protein sequence: CASAGNSGNTIYF.

The CDR3, as DNA: TGCGCCAGCAGCCAAGATCGTTGGGAACTAGCGGGGATTCAGTACTTC. Translation: CASSQDRWELAGIQYF. V and J are TRBV4-3 and TRBJ2-4; TRBD2 aligns across 10 bases. Germline lookup yields CDR1 LGHNA and CDR2 YSLEER. The CDR3 runs to 16 residues. J was trimmed by 10 bases and V by 0 bases; bases with no gene match: 9.

The V and J genes are TRBV7-2 and TRBJ2-1, with D possibly matching TRBD1 (6 bases). In germline, CDR1 is SGHTA, CDR2 FQGNSA. The CDR3 is 15 residues long. Trimming stripped 2 bases from V and 3 bases from J, with 11 bases between. CDR3 coding DNA: TGTGCCAGCAGCTTATACAGGGTGAGCTACAATGAGCAGTTCTTC. Residues: CASSLYRVSYNEQFF.

The rearrangement uses TRBV19 and TRBJ2-4; a possible D gene is TRBD1 (5 bases). The germline V and J ends were trimmed by 9 bases and 0 bases, with 12 bases remaining between them. CDR1 and CDR2 (germline): LNHDA, SQIVND (reference sequence). CDR3 length equals 14 residues. DNA for the CDR3: TGTGCCAGAAGAAGACAGCGAGCCAAAAACATTCAGTACTTC. It encodes CARRRQRAKNIQYF.

A few counts support this clone. The rearrangement joins TRBV4-2 to TRBJ2-2, with D perhaps TRBD2 (7 bases). The V and J ends lost 4 bases and 2 bases respectively, with 17 bases between them. The CDR3 is made up of 17 amino acids. The germline CDR1 and CDR2 sequences are LGHNA and YNFKEQ. The CDR3 region has the DNA TGTGCCAGCAGCCTCGGGGGAGGGGGGGCAAACACCGGGGAGCTGTTTTTT. Translating it yields CASSLGGGGANTGELFF.

This clone was detected a few times. The genes are TRBV7-3 and TRBJ1-1, with unresolved D. Germline CDR1 reads SGHTA; CDR2 reads FQGTGA. This CDR3 has 13 residues. With 5 bases removed from V and 2 bases from J, the gap between germline ends came to 9 bases. The CDR3 region has the DNA TGTGCCAGCAGCCCTACGACAAACACTGAAGCTTTCTTT. Its translation is CASSPTTNTEAFF.

V usage is TRBV4-2 and J usage is TRBJ1-3; 7 bases align to TRBD1. Trimming cost V 3 bases and J 0 bases; bases outside gene matches: 8. The V gene's germline CDR1 is LGHNA and CDR2 YNFKEQ. The CDR3 consists of 17 residues. Written as DNA, the CDR3 is TGTGCCAGCAGCCAGAGGACAGGACAATACTCTGGAAACACCATATATTTT. Translating gives CASSQRTGQYSGNTIYF.

This clone has more than one count but fewer than ten. This rearrangement joins TRBV6-1 to TRBJ1-2; D is uncertain. CDR3 length: 14 amino acids. The germline V gene encodes CDR1 MNHNS and CDR2 SASEGT. Trimming left V 3 bases short and J 4 bases short, with 12 bases between. This CDR3 is CASSESWGAYGYTF. The CDR3 coding sequence is TGTGCCAGCAGTGAGTCATGGGGAGCCTATGGCTACACCTTC.

This chain uses TRBV18 with TRBJ1-1, with 10 positions matching TRBD1. CDR3 length: 17 amino acids. V lost 2 bases and J lost 4; bases outside the gene matches: 10. From germline, CDR1 is KGHSH and CDR2 LQKENI. CDR3 DNA: TGTGCCAGCTCACCAGAAGTGGGACAGGGGACTCGCACTGAAGCTTTCTTT. This encodes CASSPEVGQGTRTEAFF.

The CDR3 loop is CASSEAPGAGGLTDTQYF. The CDR3 DNA reads TGTGCCAGCAGCGAGGCCCCTGGGGCAGGGGGCCTCACAGATACGCAGTATTTT. The V call is TRBV9, the J call TRBJ2-3; 8 nucleotides agree with TRBD1. Germline-derived CDR1 and CDR2 are SGDLS and YYNGEE. This CDR3 has 18 residues. The V segment lost 3 bases and the J segment 2 bases; nucleotides outside the gene matches: 14.